This paragraph reports one TCR beta chain. Germline V gene data show CDR1 as SEHNR and CDR2 as FQNEAQ (reference sequence). The CDR3 totals 15 residues. V dropped 3 bases and J dropped 0 bases, with 10 bases sitting between them. The data belong to a study of cytomegalovirus exposure and HLA in healthy donors. PCR used 60 Vbeta primers and 13 Jbeta primers. The repertoire was sequenced with immunoSEQ multiplex PCR; TCRdb's copy has only in-frame clones and lacks some. In total, the table holds roughly 100,000 clones. The sequencing sample was made of PBMCs. The chain links TRBV7-9 to TRBJ2-3; D is undetermined. The receptor was isolated from a middle-aged man in good health and CMV-seronegative. CDR3 in amino acids: CASSLQRVSTDTQYF. The CDR3 region has the DNA TGTGCCAGCAGCTTGCAAAGAGTAAGCACAGATACGCAGTATTTT. The full variable domain, with the rest looked up from reference TRBV7-9 and TRBJ2-3, is DTGVSQNPRHKITKRGQNVTFRCDPISEHNRLYWYRQTLGQGPEFLTYFQNEAQLEKSRLLSDRFSAERPKGSFSTLEIQRTEQGDSAMYLCASSLQRVSTDTQYFGPGTRLTVL.